This T cell receptor beta chain emerged from a study of shared clonotypes between healthy human individuals. Looking at the study overall: The study used three CD4 naive, three CD4 memory, two CD8 naive and one CD8 memory plate per donor. Study-wide results and limits: Some naive CD4 clonotypes, roughly 4.7%, turned up in common across a handful of donors. Richness estimates generally favored naive over memory subsets.

Germline V gene sequence: CDR1 MNHEY, CDR2 SVGAGI. The V gene lost 1 base and the J gene lost 6 bases, with 12 bases spanning the gap. This CDR3 comprises 14 residues. The protocol was immunoSEQ multiplex PCR, while the TCRdb copy is restricted to in-frame clones and leaves out a portion. The table shows about 2.3 million clones, with more than 80% occurring only once. In the case of this clone: Its specificity is not known.

This sequence was found in a man aged 18 to 35 in good health. Some clones in this sample may be carry-over from other donors' samples. Sequencing was done on a sample of naive CD4+ T cells from PBMCs. Described subset: CD45RA+ positively selected. This chain links TRBV6-5 with TRBJ2-5; weak D call: TRBD1 (5 bases). The DNA for the CDR3 is TGTGCCAGCAGTTACTACAGGACGGCCCAGACCCAGTACTTC. It codes for CASSYYRTAQTQYF.